This TCR beta chain was sequenced in a study of shared clonotypes between healthy human individuals. Assay used: immunoSEQ multiplex PCR; TCRdb lists only in-frame clones, some missing. Here the sample spans more than 1.2 million clones, approximately 98.5% being singletons. V lost 6 bases to trimming and J lost 2 bases; unmatched junction nucleotides: 4. CDR3 length equals 16 residues. Germline V gene sequence: CDR1 SNHLY, CDR2 FYNNEI. This TCR derives from a man between 25 and 39 years old in good health. This chain uses TRBV2 with TRBJ2-1; TRBD2 matches at 13 bases. The specimen was naive CD4+ T cells sorted from blood. Subset specified: CD45RA+ positively selected. CDR3 in amino acids: CASRGTSGRAYNEQFF. The CDR3 nucleotides read TGTGCCAGCAGGGGTACTAGCGGGAGGGCCTACAATGAGCAGTTCTTC.